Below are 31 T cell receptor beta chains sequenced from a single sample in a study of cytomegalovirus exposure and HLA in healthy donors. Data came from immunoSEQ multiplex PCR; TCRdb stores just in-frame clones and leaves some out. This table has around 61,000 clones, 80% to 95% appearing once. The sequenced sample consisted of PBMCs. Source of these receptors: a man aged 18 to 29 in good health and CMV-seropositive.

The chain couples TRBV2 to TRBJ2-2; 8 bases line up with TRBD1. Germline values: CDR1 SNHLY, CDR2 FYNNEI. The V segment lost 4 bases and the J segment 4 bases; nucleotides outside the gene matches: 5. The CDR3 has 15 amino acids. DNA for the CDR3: TGTGCCAGCAGTGGACAGGGGCTATCCACCGGGGAGCTGTTTTTT. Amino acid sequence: CASSGQGLSTGELFF.

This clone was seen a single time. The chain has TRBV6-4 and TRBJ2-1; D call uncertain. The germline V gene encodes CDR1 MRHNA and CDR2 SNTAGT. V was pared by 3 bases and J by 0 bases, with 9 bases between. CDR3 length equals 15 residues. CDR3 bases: TGTGCCAGCAGTGATCGCGCGGACTCCTACAATGAGCAGTTCTTC. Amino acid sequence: CASSDRADSYNEQFF.

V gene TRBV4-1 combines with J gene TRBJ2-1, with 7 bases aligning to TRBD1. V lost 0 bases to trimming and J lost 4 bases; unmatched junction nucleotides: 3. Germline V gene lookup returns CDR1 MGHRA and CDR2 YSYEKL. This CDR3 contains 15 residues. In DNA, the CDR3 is TGCGCCAGCAGCCAAGACCGGGACAGTTACAATGAGCAGTTCTTC. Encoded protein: CASSQDRDSYNEQFF.

CDR3 protein: CASSLRTSGGEQYF. CDR3 in DNA: TGCGCCAGCAGCCTAAGGACTAGCGGGGGCGAGCAGTACTTC. The chain has TRBV5-1 and TRBJ2-7, with TRBD2 matching over 13 bases. The V gene end was trimmed by 4 bases and the J gene end by 6 bases; junction bases not matched to a gene: 4. CDR1 is SGHRS and CDR2 is YFSETQ in the germline V gene. The CDR3 extends over 14 amino acids.

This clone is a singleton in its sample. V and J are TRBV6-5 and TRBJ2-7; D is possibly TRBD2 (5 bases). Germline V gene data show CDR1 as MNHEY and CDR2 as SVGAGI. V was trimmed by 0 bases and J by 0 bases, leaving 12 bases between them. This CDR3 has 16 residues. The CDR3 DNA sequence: TGTGCCAGCAGTTACTCGAGTCTTACTAGCTCCTACGAGCAGTACTTC. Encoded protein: CASSYSSLTSSYEQYF.

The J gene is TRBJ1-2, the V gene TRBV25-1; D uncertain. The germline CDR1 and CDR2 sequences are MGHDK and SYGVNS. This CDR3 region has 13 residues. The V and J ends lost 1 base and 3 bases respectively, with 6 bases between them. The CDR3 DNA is TGTGCCAGCAGTGAATTTACAGACTATGGCTACACCTTC. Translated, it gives CASSEFTDYGYTF.

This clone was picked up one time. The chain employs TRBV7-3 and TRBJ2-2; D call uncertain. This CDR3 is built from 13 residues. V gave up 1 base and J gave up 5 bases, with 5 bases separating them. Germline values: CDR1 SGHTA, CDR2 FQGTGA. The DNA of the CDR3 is TGTGCCAGCAGCTTAAGGAGAACCGGGGAGCTGTTTTTT. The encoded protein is CASSLRRTGELFF.

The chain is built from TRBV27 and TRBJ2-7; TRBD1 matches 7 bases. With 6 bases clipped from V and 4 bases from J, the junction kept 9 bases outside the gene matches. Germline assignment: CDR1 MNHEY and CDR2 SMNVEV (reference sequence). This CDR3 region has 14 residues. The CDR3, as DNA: TGTGCCAGCAGCACGAACGACAGGGCTTACGAGCAGTACTTC. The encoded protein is CASSTNDRAYEQYF.

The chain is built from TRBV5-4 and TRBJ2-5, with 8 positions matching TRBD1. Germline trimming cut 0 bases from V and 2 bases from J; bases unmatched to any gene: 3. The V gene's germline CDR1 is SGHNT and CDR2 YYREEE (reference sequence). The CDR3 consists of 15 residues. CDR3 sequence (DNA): TGTGCCAGCAGCTTGGACAGGGGGGAGCAAGAGACCCAGTACTTC. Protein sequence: CASSLDRGEQETQYF.

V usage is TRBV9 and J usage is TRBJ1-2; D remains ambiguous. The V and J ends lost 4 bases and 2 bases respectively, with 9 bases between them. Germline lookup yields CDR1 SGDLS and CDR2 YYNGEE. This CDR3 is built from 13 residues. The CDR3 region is CASSPGPNYGYTF. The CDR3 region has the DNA TGTGCCAGCAGCCCTGGGCCAAACTATGGCTACACCTTC.

The CDR3 DNA reads as TGCGCCAGCAGCTTGGATGGCCTCGGCTCGGGGGGCTACACCTTC. It translates to CASSLDGLGSGGYTF. The chain carries TRBV5-1 and TRBJ1-2; D is unclear. CDR1 is SGHRS and CDR2 is YFSETQ in the germline V gene. V gave up 0 bases and J gave up 8 bases, with 17 bases separating them. This CDR3 comprises 15 residues.

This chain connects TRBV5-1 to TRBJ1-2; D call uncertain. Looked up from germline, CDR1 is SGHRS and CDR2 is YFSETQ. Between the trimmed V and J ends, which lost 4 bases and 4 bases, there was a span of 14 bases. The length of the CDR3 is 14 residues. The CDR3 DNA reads TGCGCCAGCAGCCCCGTTCAAGAACTCTATGGCTACACCTTC. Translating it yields CASSPVQELYGYTF.

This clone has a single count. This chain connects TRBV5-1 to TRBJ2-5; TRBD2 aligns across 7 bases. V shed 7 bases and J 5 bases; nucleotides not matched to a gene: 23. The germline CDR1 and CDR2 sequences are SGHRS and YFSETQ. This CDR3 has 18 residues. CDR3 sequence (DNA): TGCGCCAGCGCTTCCTCTTTTGGACTAGTTGGGCTCGGGGAGACCCAGTACTTC. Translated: CASASSFGLVGLGETQYF.

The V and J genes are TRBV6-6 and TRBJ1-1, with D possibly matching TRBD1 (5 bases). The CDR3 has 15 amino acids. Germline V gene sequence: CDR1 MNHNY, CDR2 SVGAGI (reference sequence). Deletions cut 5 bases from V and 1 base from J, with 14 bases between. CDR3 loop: CASSRLDGQNTEAFF. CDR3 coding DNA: TGTGCCAGCAGTCGTCTGGACGGACAGAACACTGAAGCTTTCTTT.

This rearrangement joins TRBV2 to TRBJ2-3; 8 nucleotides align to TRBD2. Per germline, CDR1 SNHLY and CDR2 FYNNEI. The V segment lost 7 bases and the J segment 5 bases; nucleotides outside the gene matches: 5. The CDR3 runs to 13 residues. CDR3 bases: TGTGCCAGCACCGGCGGGAGGCGAGATACGCAGTATTTT. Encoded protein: CASTGGRRDTQYF.

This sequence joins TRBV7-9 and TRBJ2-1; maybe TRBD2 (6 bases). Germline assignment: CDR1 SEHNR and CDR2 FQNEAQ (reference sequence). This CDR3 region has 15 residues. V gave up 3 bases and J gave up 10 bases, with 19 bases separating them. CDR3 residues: CASSFGIAGPGEQFF. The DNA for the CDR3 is TGTGCCAGCAGCTTTGGGATCGCGGGACCGGGGGAGCAGTTCTTC.

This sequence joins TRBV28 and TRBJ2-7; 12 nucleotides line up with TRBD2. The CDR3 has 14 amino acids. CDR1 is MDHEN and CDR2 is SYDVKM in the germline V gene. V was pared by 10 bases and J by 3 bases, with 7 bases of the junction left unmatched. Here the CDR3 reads CATRTSGIFYEQYF. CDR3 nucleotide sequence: TGTGCCACCAGGACTAGCGGGATCTTCTACGAGCAGTACTTC.

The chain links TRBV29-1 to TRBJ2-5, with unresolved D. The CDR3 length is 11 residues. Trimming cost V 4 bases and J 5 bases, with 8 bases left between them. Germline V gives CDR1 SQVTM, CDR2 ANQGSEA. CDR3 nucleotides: TGCAGCGTTGGGGTCGGGGAGACCCAGTACTTC. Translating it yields CSVGVGETQYF.

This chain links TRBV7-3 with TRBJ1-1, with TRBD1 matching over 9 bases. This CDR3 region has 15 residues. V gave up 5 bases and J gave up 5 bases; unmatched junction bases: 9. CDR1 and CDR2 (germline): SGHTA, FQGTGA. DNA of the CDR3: TGTGCCAGCAGCCGCACAGGGGGCCGGGGAACTGAAGCTTTCTTT. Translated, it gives CASSRTGGRGTEAFF.

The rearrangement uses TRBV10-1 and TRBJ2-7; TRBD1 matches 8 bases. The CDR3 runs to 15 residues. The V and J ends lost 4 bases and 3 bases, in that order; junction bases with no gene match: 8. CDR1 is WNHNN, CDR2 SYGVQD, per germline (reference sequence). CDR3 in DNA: TGCGCCAGCAGTGGTCGGGACAGGCCCCTCTACGAGCAGTACTTC. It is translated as CASSGRDRPLYEQYF.

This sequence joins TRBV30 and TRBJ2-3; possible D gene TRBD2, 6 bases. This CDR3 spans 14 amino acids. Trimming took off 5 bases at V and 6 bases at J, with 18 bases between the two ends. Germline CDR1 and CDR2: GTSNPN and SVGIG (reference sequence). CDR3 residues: CAWSLASLGDTQYF. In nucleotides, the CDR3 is TGTGCCTGGTCGCTAGCGTCCCTAGGGGATACGCAGTATTTT.

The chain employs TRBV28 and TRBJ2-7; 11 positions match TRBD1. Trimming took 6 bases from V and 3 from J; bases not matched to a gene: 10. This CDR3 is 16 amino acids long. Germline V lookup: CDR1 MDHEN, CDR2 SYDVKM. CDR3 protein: CASSWGGTGGIYEQYF. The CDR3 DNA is TGTGCCAGCAGCTGGGGGGGGACAGGGGGTATCTACGAGCAGTACTTC.

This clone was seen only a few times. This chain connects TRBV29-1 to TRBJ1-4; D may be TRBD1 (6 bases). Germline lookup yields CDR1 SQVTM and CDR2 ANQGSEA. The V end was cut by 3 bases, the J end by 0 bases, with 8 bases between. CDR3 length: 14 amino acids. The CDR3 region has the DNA TGCAGCGTTGAGTCAGGGGCAACTAATGAAAAACTGTTTTTT. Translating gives CSVESGATNEKLFF.

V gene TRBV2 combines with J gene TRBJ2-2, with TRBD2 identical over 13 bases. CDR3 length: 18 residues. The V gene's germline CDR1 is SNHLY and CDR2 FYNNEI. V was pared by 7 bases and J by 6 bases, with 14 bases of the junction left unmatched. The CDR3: CASIGTSGKVAIPGELFF. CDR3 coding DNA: TGTGCCAGCATCGGGACTAGCGGGAAAGTAGCGATACCCGGGGAGCTGTTTTTT.

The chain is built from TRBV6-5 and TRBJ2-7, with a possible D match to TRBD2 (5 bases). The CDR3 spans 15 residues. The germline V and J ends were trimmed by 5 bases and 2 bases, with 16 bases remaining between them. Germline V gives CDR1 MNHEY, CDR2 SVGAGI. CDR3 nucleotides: TGTGCCAGCAGTCCGGAGGCAGGAAAACCCTACGAGCAGTACTTC. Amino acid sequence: CASSPEAGKPYEQYF.

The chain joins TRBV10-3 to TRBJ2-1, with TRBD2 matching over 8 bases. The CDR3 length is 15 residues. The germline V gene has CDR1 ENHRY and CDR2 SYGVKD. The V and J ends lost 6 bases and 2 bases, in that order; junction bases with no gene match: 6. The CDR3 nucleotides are TGTGCCATCAGGGGAGCGGGAGATACCTACAATGAGCAGTTCTTC. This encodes CAIRGAGDTYNEQFF.

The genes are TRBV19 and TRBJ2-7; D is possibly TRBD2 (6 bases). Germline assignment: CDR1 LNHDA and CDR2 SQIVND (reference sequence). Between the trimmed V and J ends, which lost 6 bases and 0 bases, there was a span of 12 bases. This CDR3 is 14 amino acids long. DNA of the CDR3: TGTGCCAGTAGACGGGGGAGTAGCTCCTACGAGCAGTACTTC. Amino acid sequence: CASRRGSSSYEQYF.

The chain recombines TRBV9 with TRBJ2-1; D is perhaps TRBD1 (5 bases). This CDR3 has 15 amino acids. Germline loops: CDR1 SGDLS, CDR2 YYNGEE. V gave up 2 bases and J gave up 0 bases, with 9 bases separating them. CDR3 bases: TGTGCCAGCAGCGTGGGGCTGAGCTCCTACAATGAGCAGTTCTTC. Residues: CASSVGLSSYNEQFF.

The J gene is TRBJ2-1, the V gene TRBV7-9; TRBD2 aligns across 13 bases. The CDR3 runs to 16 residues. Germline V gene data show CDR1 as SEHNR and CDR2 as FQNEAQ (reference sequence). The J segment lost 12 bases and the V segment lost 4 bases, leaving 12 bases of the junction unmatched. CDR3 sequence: CASSSGLAGEVLRQFF. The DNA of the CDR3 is TGTGCCAGCAGCTCCGGACTAGCGGGAGAAGTTTTGCGGCAGTTCTTC.

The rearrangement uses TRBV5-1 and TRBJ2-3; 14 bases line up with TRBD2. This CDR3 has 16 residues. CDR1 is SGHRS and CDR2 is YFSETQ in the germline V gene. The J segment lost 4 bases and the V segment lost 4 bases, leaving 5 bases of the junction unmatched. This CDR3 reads CASSPGLAGEADTQYF. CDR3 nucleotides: TGCGCCAGCAGCCCGGGACTAGCGGGAGAGGCAGATACGCAGTATTTT.

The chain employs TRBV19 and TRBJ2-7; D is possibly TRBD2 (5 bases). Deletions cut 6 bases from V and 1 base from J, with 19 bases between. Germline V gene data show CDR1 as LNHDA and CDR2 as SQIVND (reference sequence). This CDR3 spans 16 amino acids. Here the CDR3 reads CASSFGVGGSSYEQYF. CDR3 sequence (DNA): TGTGCCAGTAGCTTCGGGGTCGGCGGGTCGTCCTACGAGCAGTACTTC.